The TCR beta chain under discussion was sequenced for a study of OX40 agonist ivuxolimab in advanced cancers. Whole-study results and caveats: In CD8+ T cells, expanded clones were on average more numerous than in CD4+.

Concerning this clone itself: Its antigen remains unknown.

The CDR3 covers 15 residues. J gave up 6 bases and V 2 bases, and 3 bases lay outside the gene matches. Germline V gives CDR1 WNHNN, CDR2 SYGVQD (reference sequence). Only in-frame clones appear in the TCRdb table, and some are missing; sequencing was by immunoSEQ multiplex PCR. The sample holds 98,000 or so clones; 94% are singletons and the top ten take roughly 0.17%. The sequence derives from an adult with an advanced solid tumor such as melanoma, head and neck, liver or kidney cancer. The chain is built from TRBV10-1 and TRBJ2-2, with 10 bases aligning to TRBD1. The starting material was CD4+ or CD8+ T cells sorted from blood, obtained in a trial of the OX40 agonist ivuxolimab. This CDR3 is CASSEGTGVAGELFF. CDR3 in DNA: TGCGCCAGCAGTGAGGGGACAGGGGTGGCCGGGGAGCTGTTTTTT.